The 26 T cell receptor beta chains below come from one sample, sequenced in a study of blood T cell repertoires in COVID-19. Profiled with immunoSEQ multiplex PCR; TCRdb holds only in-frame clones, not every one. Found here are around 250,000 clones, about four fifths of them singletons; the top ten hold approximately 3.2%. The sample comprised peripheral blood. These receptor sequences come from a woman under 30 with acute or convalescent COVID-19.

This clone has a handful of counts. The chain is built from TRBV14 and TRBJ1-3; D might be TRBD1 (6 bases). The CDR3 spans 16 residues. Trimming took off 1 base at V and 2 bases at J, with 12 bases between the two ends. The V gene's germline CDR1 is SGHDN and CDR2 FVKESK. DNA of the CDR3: TGTGCCAGCAGCCAAGGGACAGCTTTGACTGGAAACACCATATATTTT. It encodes CASSQGTALTGNTIYF.

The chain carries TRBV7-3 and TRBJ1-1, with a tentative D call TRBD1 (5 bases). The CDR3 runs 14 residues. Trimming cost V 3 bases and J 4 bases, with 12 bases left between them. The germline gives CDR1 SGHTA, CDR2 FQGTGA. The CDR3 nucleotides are TGTGCCAGCAGCTTGGTCAGGGCTGCCACTGAAGCTTTCTTT. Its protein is CASSLVRAATEAFF.

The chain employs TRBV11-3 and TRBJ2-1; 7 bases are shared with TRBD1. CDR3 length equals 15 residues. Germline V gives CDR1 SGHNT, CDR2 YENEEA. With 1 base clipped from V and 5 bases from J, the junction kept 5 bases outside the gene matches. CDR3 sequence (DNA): TGTGCCAGCAGCTTAGGAGGGACAGTGGACAATGAGCAGTTCTTC. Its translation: CASSLGGTVDNEQFF.

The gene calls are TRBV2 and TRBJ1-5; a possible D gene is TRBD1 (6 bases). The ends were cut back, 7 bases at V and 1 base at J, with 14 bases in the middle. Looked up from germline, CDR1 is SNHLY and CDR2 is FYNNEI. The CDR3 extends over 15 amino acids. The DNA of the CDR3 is TGTGCCAGCAATCGCGGGGGGGCGAGCAATCAGCCCCAGCATTTT. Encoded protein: CASNRGGASNQPQHF.

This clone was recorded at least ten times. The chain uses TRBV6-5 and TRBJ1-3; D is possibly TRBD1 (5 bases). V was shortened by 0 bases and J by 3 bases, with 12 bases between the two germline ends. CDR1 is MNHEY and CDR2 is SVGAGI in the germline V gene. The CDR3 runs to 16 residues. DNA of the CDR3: TGTGCCAGCAGTTACTCGATATCCAGGGTTGGAAACACCATATATTTT. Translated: CASSYSISRVGNTIYF.

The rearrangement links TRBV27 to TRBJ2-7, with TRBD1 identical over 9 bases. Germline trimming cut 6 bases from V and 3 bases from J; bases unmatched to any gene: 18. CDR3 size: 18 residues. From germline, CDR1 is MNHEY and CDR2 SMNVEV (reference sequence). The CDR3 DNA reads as TGTGCCAGCAGAAGCTGGCCCGCACGACAGGGGGTAGACTACGAGCAGTACTTC. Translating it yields CASRSWPARQGVDYEQYF.

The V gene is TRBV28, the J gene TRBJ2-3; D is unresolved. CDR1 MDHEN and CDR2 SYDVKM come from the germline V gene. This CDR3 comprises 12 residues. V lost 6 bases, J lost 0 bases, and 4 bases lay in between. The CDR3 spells CASSTSTDTQYF. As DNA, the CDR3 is TGTGCCAGCAGCACTAGCACAGATACGCAGTATTTT.

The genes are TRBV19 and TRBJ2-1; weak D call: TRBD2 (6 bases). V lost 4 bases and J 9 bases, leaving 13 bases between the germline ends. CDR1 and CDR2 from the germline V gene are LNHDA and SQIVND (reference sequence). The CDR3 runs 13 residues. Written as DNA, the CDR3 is TGTGCCAGTAGTAGTGGGACTTTTACTGAGCAGTTCTTC. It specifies CASSSGTFTEQFF.

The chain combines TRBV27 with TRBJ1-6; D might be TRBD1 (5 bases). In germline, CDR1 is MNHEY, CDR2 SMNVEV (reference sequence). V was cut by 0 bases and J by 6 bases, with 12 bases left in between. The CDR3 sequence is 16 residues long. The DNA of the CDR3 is TGTGCCAGCAGTTTATCCATGGCAGGGCGTAATTCACCCCTCCACTTT. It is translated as CASSLSMAGRNSPLHF.

CDR3 sequence reads: CASSPNQGRETQYF. The DNA for the CDR3 is TGTGCCAGCAGCCCCAATCAGGGGCGAGAGACCCAGTACTTC. The V and J genes are TRBV7-2 and TRBJ2-5; maybe TRBD1 (6 bases). The V gene lost 5 bases and the J gene lost 4 bases, with 14 bases spanning the gap. This CDR3 contains 14 residues. Germline CDR1 is SGHTA and CDR2 is FQGNSA.

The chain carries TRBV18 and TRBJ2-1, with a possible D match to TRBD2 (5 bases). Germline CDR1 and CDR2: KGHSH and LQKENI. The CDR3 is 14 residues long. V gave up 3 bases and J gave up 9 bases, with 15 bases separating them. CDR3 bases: TGTGCCAGCTCACCGCAGACTACGAGTTTTGAGCAGTTCTTC. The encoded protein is CASSPQTTSFEQFF.

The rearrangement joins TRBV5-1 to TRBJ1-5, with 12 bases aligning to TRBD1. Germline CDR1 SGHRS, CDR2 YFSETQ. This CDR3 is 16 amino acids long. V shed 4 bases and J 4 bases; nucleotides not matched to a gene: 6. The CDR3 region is CASSPGQGAPNQPQHF. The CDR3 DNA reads TGCGCCAGCAGCCCGGGACAGGGGGCCCCAAATCAGCCCCAGCATTTT.

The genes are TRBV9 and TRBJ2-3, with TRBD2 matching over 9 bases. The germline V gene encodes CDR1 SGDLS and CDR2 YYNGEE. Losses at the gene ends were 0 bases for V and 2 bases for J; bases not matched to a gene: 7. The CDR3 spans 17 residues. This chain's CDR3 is CASSVAPLAGYTDTQYF. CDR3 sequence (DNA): TGTGCCAGCAGCGTAGCCCCCCTAGCGGGATACACAGATACGCAGTATTTT.

The CDR3 region has the DNA TGTGCCAGTACCGATGTGGGACTAGCGGGGGACACGTACAATGAGCAGTTCTTC. As protein: CASTDVGLAGDTYNEQFF. This chain uses TRBV19 with TRBJ2-1, with 14 bases that match TRBD2. Germline V gene lookup returns CDR1 LNHDA and CDR2 SQIVND (reference sequence). The CDR3 extends over 18 amino acids. J lost 4 bases, V lost 7 bases, and 12 bases had no gene match.

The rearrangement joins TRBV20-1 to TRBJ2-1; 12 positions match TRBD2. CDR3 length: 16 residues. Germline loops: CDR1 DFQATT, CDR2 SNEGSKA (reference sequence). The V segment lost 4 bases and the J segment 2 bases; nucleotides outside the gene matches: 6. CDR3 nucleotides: TGCAGTGCTAATGAACTAGCGGGAGGTACCTACAATGAGCAGTTCTTC. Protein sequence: CSANELAGGTYNEQFF.

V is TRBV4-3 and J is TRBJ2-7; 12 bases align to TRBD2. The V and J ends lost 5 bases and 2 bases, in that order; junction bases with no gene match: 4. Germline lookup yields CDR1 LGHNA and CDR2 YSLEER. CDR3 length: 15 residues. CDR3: CASSVGLAGPYEQYF. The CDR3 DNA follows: TGCGCCAGCAGCGTCGGACTAGCGGGACCCTACGAGCAGTACTTC.

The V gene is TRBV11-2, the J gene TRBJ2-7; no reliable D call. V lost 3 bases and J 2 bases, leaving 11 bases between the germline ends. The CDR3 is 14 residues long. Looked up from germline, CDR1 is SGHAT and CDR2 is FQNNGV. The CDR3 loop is CASSFTRGAYEQYF. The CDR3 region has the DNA TGTGCCAGCAGCTTCACCCGAGGAGCCTACGAGCAGTACTTC.

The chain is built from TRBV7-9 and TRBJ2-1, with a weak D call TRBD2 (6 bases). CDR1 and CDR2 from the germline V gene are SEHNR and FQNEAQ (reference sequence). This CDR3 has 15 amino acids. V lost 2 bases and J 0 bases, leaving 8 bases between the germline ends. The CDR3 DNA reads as TGTGCCAGCAGCTTATACGGGAGCTCCTACAATGAGCAGTTCTTC. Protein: CASSLYGSSYNEQFF.

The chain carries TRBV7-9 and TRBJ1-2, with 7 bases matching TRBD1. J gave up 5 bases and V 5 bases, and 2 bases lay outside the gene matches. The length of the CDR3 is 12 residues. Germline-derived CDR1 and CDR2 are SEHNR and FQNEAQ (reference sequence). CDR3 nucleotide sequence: TGTGCCAGCAGCCGGGGACAGTATGGCTACACCTTC. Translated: CASSRGQYGYTF. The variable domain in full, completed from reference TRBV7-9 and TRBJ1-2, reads DTGVSQNPRHKITKRGQNVTFRCDPISEHNRLYWYRQTLGQGPEFLTYFQNEAQLEKSRLLSDRFSAERPKGSFSTLEIQRTEQGDSAMYLCASSRGQYGYTFGSGTRLTVV.

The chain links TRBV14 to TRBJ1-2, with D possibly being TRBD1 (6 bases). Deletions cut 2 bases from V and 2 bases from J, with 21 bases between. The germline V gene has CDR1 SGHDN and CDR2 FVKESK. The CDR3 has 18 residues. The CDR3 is CASSQQRGLRDRNYGYTF. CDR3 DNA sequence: TGTGCCAGCAGCCAACAACGAGGGCTTCGAGACAGGAACTATGGCTACACCTTC.

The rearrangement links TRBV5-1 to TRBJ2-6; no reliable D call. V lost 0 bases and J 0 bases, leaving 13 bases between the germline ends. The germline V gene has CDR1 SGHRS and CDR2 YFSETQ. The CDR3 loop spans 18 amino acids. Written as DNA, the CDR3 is TGCGCCAGCAGCTTGGCCACGCAGGTCCTCTCTGGGGCCAACGTCCTGACTTTC. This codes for CASSLATQVLSGANVLTF.

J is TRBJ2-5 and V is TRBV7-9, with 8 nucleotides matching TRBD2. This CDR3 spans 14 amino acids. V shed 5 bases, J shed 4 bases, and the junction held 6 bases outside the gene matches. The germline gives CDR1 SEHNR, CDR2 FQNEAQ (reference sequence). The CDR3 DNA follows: TGTGCCAGCAGCCCAGCGGGGGCGGGAGAGACCCAGTACTTC. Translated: CASSPAGAGETQYF. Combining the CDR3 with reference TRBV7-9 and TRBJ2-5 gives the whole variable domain DTGVSQNPRHKITKRGQNVTFRCDPISEHNRLYWYRQTLGQGPEFLTYFQNEAQLEKSRLLSDRFSAERPKGSFSTLEIQRTEQGDSAMYLCASSPAGAGETQYFGPGTRLLVL.

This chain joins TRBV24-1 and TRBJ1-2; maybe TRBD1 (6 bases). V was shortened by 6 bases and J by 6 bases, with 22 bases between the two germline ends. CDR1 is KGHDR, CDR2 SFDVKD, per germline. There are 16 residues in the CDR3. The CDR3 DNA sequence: TGTGCCACCAGTCCACGGGGCAGGGGAGAGGTGGATGGCTACACCTTC. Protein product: CATSPRGRGEVDGYTF.

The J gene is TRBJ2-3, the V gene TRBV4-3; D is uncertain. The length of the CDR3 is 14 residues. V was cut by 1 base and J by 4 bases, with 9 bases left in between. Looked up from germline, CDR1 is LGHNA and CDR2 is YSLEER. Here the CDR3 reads CASSQVMESDTQYF. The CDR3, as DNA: TGCGCCAGCAGCCAAGTGATGGAGTCAGATACGCAGTATTTT.

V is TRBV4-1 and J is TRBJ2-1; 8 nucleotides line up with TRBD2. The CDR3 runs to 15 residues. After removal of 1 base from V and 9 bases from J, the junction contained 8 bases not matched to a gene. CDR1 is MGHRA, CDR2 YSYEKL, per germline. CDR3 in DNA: TGCGCCAGCAGCCAAGCGGGACTAGTGTTCCGTGAGCAGTTCTTC. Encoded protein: CASSQAGLVFREQFF.

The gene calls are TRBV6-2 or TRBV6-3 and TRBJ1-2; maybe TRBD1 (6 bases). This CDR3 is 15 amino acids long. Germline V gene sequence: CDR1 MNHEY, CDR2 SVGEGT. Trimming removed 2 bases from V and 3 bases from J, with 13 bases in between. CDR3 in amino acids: CASSYPFRGDYGYTF. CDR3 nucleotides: TGTGCCAGCAGTTACCCGTTCAGGGGAGACTATGGCTACACCTTC.